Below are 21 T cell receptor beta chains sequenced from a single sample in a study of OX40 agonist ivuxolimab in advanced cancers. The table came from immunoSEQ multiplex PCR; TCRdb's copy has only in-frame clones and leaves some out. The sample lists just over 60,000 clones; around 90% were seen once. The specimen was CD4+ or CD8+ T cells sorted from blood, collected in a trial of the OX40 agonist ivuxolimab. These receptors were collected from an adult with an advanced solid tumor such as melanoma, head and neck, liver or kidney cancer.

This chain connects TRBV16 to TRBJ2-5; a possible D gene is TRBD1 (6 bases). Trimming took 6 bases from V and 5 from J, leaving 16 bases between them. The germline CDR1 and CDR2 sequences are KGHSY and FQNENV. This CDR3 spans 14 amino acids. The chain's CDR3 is CASRLKQGKETQYF. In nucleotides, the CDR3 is TGTGCCAGCAGACTAAAACAGGGAAAGGAGACCCAGTACTTC.

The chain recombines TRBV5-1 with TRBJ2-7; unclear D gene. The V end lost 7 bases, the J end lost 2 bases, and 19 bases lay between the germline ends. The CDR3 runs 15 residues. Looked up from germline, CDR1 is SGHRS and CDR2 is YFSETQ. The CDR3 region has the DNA TGCGCCAGCGGCCTTAGTACCGGACCTCCCTACGAGCAGTACTTC. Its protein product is CASGLSTGPPYEQYF.

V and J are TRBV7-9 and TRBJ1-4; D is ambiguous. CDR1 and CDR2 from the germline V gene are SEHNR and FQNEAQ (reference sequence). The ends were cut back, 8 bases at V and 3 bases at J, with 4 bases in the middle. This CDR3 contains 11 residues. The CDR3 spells CASQANEKLFF. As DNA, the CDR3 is TGTGCCAGCCAGGCTAATGAAAAACTGTTTTTT.

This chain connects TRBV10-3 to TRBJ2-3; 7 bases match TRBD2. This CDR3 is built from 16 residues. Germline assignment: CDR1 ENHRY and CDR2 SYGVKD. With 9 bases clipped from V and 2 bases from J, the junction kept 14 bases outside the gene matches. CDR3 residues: CAIGGSRDNPTDTQYF. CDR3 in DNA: TGTGCCATTGGCGGGAGCCGCGATAACCCCACAGATACGCAGTATTTT.

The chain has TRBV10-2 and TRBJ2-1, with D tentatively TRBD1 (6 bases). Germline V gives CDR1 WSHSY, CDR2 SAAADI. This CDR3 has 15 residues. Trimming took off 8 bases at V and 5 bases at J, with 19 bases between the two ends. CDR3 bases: TGCGCCAGCCGACAGGTGGGAGTGACTAACAATGAGCAGTTCTTC. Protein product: CASRQVGVTNNEQFF.

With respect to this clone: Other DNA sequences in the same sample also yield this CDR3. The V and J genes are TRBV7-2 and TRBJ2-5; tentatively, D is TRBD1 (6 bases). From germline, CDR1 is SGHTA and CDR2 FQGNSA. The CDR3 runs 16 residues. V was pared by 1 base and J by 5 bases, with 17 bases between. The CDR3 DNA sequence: TGTGCCAGCAGCTTAGTTGGGGGCAGAGTGCGGGAGACCCAGTACTTC. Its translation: CASSLVGGRVRETQYF. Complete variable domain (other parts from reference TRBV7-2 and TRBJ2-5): GAGVSQSPSNKVTEKGKDVELRCDPISGHTALYWYRQSLGQGLEFLIYFQGNSAPDKSGLPSDRFSAERTGGSVSTLTIQRTQQEDSAVYLCASSLVGGRVRETQYFGPGTRLLVL.

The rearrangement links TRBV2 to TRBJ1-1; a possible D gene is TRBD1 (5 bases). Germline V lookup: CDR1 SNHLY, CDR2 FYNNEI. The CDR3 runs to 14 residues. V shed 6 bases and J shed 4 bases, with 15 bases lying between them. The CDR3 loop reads CASSIARGGTEAFF. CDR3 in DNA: TGTGCCAGCAGCATCGCGCGGGGGGGCACTGAAGCTTTCTTT.

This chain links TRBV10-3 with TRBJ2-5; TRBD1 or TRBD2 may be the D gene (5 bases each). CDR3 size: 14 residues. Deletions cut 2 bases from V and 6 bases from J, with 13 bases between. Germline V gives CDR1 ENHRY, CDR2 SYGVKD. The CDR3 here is CAISEAGSVQTQYF. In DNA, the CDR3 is TGTGCCATCAGTGAGGCAGGGAGTGTACAGACCCAGTACTTC.

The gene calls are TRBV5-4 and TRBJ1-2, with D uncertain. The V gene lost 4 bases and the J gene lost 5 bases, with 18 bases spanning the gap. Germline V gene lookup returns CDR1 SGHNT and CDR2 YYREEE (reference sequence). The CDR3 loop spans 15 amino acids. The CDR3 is CASSKAGSLQYGYTF. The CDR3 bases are TGTGCCAGCAGCAAGGCGGGATCCCTCCAGTATGGCTACACCTTC.

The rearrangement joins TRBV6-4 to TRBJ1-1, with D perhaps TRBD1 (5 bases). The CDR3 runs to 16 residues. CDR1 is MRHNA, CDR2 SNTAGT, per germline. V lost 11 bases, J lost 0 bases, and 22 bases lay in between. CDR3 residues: CADRLREGVMNTEAFF. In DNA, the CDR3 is TGTGCCGACCGTTTACGGGAAGGGGTGATGAACACTGAAGCTTTCTTT.

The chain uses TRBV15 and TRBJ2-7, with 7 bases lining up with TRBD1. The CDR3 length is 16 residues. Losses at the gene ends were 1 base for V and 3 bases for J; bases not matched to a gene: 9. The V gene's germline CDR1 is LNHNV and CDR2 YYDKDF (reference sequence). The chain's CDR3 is CATSRVTGTDFYEQYF. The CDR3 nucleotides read TGTGCCACCAGCAGAGTCACCGGGACAGACTTCTACGAGCAGTACTTC.

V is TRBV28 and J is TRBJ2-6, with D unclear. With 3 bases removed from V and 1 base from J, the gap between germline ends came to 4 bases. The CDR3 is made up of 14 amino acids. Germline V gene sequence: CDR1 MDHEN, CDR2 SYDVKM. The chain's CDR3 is CASSFRSGANVLTF. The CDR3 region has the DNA TGTGCCAGCAGTTTCCGGTCTGGGGCCAACGTCCTGACTTTC.

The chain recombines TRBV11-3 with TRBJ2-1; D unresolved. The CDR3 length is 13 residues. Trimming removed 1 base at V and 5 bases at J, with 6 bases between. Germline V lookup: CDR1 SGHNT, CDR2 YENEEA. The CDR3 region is CASSLATHNEQFF. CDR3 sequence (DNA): TGTGCCAGCAGCTTAGCGACTCACAATGAGCAGTTCTTC.

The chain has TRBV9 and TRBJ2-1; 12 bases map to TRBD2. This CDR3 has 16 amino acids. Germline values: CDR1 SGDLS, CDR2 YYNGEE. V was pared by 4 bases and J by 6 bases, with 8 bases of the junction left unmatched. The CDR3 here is CASSPSGRAGANEQFF. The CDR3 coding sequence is TGTGCCAGCAGCCCTAGCGGGAGGGCCGGGGCCAATGAGCAGTTCTTC.

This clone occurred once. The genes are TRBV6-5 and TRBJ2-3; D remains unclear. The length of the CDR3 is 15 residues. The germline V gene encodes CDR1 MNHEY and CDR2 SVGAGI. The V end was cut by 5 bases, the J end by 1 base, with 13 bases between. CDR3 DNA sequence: TGTGCCAGCAGTCTGCGACTTTCGGGCACAGATACGCAGTATTTT. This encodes CASSLRLSGTDTQYF.

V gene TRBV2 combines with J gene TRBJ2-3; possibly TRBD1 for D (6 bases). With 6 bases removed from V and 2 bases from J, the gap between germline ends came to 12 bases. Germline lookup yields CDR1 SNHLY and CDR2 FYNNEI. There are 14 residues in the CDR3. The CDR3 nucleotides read TGTGCCAGCAGGCCAGGACAGCTCACAGATACGCAGTATTTT. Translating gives CASRPGQLTDTQYF.

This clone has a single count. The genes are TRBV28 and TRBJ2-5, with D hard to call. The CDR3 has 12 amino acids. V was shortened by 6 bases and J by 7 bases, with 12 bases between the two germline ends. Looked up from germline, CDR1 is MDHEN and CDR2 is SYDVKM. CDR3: CASSYILGTQYF. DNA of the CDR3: TGTGCCAGCAGCTACATTCTTGGGACCCAGTACTTC.

For the CDR3, the DNA is TGTGCCAGCAGTTACTCTGGGACTGGGGCCAACGTCCTGACTTTC. This encodes CASSYSGTGANVLTF. The V gene is TRBV6-5, the J gene TRBJ2-6; D is unclear. The length of the CDR3 is 15 residues. V dropped 0 bases and J dropped 2 bases, with 5 bases sitting between them. Germline CDR1 reads MNHEY; CDR2 reads SVGAGI.

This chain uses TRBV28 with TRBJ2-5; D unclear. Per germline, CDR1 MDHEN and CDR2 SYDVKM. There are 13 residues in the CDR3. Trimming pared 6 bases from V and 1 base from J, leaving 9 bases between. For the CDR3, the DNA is TGTGCCAGCAGCCCTGGCGGCCAAGAGACCCAGTACTTC. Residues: CASSPGGQETQYF.

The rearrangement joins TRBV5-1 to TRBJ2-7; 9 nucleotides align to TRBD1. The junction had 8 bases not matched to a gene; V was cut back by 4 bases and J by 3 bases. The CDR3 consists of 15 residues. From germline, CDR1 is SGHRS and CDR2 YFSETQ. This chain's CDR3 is CASSVTGGSYYEQYF. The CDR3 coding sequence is TGCGCCAGCAGCGTGACAGGGGGTTCCTACTACGAGCAGTACTTC.

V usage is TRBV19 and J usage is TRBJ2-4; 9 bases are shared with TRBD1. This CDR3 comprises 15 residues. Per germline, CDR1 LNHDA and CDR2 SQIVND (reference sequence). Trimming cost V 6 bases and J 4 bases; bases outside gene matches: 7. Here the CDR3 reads CASSRDREEKNIQYF. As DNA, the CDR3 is TGTGCCAGTAGCCGGGACAGGGAAGAGAAAAACATTCAGTACTTC.